This TCR beta chain originates from a study of blood T cell repertoires in COVID-19. Study context: Italy, Spain and the United States were the sources of the convalescent and acute COVID-19 samples. The analysed material was cDNA or gDNA that came from T cells, B-cell-depleted T cells, or PBMCs.

Study processing details: How many nucleated cells were present was estimated from reference gene primer amplification. The repertoire was sequenced with immunoSEQ multiplex PCR; TCRdb's copy has only in-frame clones and lacks some. V and J calls and clone size follow that table, whereas D and trimming were derived from the DNA. This table has roughly 78,000 clones, around 86% appearing once. The V end was cut by 0 bases, the J end by 3 bases, with 9 bases between. Germline V gives CDR1 MNHEY, CDR2 SVGEGT. The CDR3 is 14 amino acids. The V call is TRBV6-2 or TRBV6-3, the J call TRBJ2-7; D unresolved. The material sequenced was peripheral blood. This TCR derives from a woman aged 60 to 75 with acute or convalescent COVID-19. The CDR3 DNA sequence: TGTGCCAGCAGTTACTCGATAGGAGACTACGAGCAGTACTTC. This codes for CASSYSIGDYEQYF.